Listed below are T cell receptor beta chains from one sample, sequenced in a study of CD4 and CD8 cells across lung adenocarcinoma regions. TCRdb independently ran MiXCR on the PCR reads; one entry per CDR3 protein. Of about 12,000 distinct CDR3 sequences listed, about 56% were seen once; the top ten hold about 36%. Sequenced sample: CD8+ T cells from the margin of a lung tumor. The receptors here all came from a female donor with lung adenocarcinoma. The CD4 and CD8 labels of this study may be unreliable. Both conserved end residues are part of each CDR3. Only part of the rows carry a size: once, few, many, or a class if the clone is expanded.

V gene: TRBV6-1
clone size: few
CDR3 protein: CASRTSGTDTQYF

V gene: TRBV6-1
clone size: NA
CDR3 protein: CASRAFAVAFF

V gene: TRBV30
clone size: few
CDR3 protein: CASAMGTEAFF

V gene: TRBV25-1
clone size: once
CDR3 protein: CASGGHGGREQDTQYF

V gene: TRBV4-1
clone size: many
CDR3 protein: CASSSEGGYEQYF

V gene: TRBV27
clone size: NA
CDR3 protein: CATGERAKNTQYF

V gene: TRBV6-1
clone size: NA
CDR3 protein: CAGSLACSTETQYF

V gene: TRBV4-1
clone size: many
CDR3 protein: CASSQEGSQETQYF

V gene: TRBV6-1
clone size: NA
CDR3 protein: CASGTGGETQYF

V gene: TRBV6-5
clone size: NA
CDR3 protein: CARSYGQGATNTQYF

V gene: TRBV10-1
clone size: NA
CDR3 protein: CASSGTSTDTQYF

V gene: TRBV10-1
clone size: NA
CDR3 protein: CGVTGLRAKNIQYF

V gene: TRBV6-1
clone size: few
CDR3 protein: CASRDPGRETGELFF

V gene: TRBV25-1
clone size: NA
CDR3 protein: CASSEYRGQETQYF

V gene: TRBV12-3/TRBV12-4
clone size: NA
CDR3 protein: CASTPSGVLSYNEQFF

V gene: TRBV27
clone size: NA
CDR3 protein: CASSHKWGGSSYEQYF

V gene: TRBV4-2
clone size: NA
CDR3 protein: CASSPGLETYEQYF

V gene: TRBV27
clone size: NA
CDR3 protein: CASSPGRLASGTDTQYF

V gene: TRBV10-1
clone size: NA
CDR3 protein: CASRGLRAKNTQYF

V gene: TRBV14
clone size: NA
CDR3 protein: CASSQASGFGQFF

V gene: TRBV6-1
clone size: NA
CDR3 protein: CASVSGLRATNIQYF

V gene: TRBV10-1
clone size: medium-sized
CDR3 protein: CASSESAGSEQYF

V gene: TRBV6-1
clone size: many
CDR3 protein: CASSGYRGYGYTF

V gene: TRBV25-1
clone size: many
CDR3 protein: CASSEYGLIYEQYF

V gene: TRBV27
clone size: few
CDR3 protein: CASGEQGPETQYF

V gene: TRBV10-2
clone size: once
CDR3 protein: CAGIGGRDADTQYF

V gene: TRBV6-1
clone size: large
CDR3 protein: CASSDNSNQPQHF

V gene: TRBV6-1
clone size: NA
CDR3 protein: CGGSGPGAKDTQYF

V gene: TRBV7-2
clone size: medium-sized
CDR3 protein: CASSSGLSNQPQHF

V gene: TRBV4-1
clone size: many
CDR3 protein: CASSQLQGANEKLFF

V gene: TRBV6-1
clone size: few
CDR3 protein: CASREPGGSYNEQFF

V gene: TRBV10-1
clone size: few
CDR3 protein: CASSEGGRQETQYF

V gene: TRBV6-1
clone size: NA
CDR3 protein: CASTKGAHNQPLHF

V gene: TRBV12-3/TRBV12-4
clone size: NA
CDR3 protein: CASRGGGGGDQDTQYF

V gene: TRBV10-2
clone size: NA
CDR3 protein: CARGAGAGGKDTQYF

V gene: TRBV10-3
clone size: NA
CDR3 protein: CAAGTTVYEQYF

V gene: TRBV27
clone size: NA
CDR3 protein: CARGVRAKNTQYF

V gene: TRBV6-5
clone size: medium-sized
CDR3 protein: CASSYMTGRGGYTF

V gene: TRBV14
clone size: NA
CDR3 protein: CASSQAGAGATQYF

V gene: TRBV27
clone size: NA
CDR3 protein: CASTMRGPAEVQYF

V gene: TRBV7-8
clone size: medium-sized
CDR3 protein: CASSLEIRTSVTGELFF

V gene: TRBV12-3/TRBV12-4
clone size: NA
CDR3 protein: CASSLIQGITGELFF

V gene: TRBV6-1
clone size: NA
CDR3 protein: CASSSQSSEQFF

V gene: TRBV6-1
clone size: NA
CDR3 protein: CASSTGSGFKQFF

V gene: TRBV27
clone size: NA
CDR3 protein: CASSLKGGRTLYGYTF

V gene: TRBV10-1
clone size: once
CDR3 protein: CASIGGRDQGSQYF

V gene: TRBV6-1
clone size: NA
CDR3 protein: CASRASGLAGGSGTDTQYF

V gene: TRBV10-3
clone size: NA
CDR3 protein: CATYSALTYEQYF

V gene: TRBV27
clone size: few
CDR3 protein: CASSPLWGAGANVLTF

V gene: TRBV6-5
clone size: NA
CDR3 protein: CASSYSPPGAYHYEQYF

V gene: TRBV7-2
clone size: many
CDR3 protein: CASSRSSGGAVETQYF

V gene: TRBV4-1
clone size: medium-sized
CDR3 protein: CASSQGRGGGVRNEQFF

V gene: TRBV6-1
clone size: few
CDR3 protein: CASQGGRFSGELFF

V gene: TRBV12-3/TRBV12-4
clone size: many
CDR3 protein: CASSLSGGVETQYF

V gene: TRBV27
clone size: NA
CDR3 protein: CASSPTRDGEQYF